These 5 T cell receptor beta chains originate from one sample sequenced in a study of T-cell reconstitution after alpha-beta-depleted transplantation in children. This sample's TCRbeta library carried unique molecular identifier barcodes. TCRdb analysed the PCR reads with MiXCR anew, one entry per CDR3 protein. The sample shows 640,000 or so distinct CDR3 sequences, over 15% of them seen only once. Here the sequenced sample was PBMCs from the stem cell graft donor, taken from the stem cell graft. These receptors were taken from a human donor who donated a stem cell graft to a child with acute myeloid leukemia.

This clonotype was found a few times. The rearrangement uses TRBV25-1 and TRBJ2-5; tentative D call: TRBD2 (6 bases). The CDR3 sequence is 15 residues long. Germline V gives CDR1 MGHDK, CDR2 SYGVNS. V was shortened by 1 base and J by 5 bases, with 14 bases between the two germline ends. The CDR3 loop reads CASSEFRAGYETQYF. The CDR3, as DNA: TGTGCCAGCAGTGAATTTCGGGCGGGATACGAGACCCAGTACTTC.

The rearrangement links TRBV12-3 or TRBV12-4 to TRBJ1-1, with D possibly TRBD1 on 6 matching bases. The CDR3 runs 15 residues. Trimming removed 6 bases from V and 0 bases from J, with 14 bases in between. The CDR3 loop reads CASSRGGSLNTEAFF. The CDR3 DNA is TGTGCCAGCAGCCGCGGGGGCAGTTTGAACACTGAAGCTTTCTTT.

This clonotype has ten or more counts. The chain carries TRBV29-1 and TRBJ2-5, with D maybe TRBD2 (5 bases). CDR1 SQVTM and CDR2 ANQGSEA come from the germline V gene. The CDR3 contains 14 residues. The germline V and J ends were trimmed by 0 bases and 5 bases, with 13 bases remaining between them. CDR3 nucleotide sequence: TGCAGCGTTGAAGATCGTCCAGGCGGGGAGACCCAGTACTTC. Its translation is CSVEDRPGGETQYF.

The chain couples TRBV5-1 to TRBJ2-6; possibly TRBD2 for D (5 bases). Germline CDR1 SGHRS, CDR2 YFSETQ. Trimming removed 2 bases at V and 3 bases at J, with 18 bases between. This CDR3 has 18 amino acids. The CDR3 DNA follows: TGCGCCAGCAGCTTAAGAGGGCCCGCTAGAGGTGGGGCCAACGTCCTGACTTTC. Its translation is CASSLRGPARGGANVLTF.

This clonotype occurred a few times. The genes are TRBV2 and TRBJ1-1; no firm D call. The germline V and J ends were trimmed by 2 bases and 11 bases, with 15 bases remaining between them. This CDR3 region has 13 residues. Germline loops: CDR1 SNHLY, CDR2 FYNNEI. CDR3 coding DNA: TGTGCCAGCAGTGAACGGGGATGGGCTTGGGCTTTCTTT. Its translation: CASSERGWAWAFF.